This TCR beta chain was profiled in a study of a mutant IDH1 vaccine in newly diagnosed glioma. Note on this clone: Antigen unknown. The sample has other DNA sequences that encode this CDR3 too.

Only in-frame clones appear in the TCRdb table, and some are missing; sequencing was by immunoSEQ multiplex PCR. The sample includes about 32,000 clones, about 82% of them seen just once. This CDR3 has 14 amino acids. Germline lookup yields CDR1 MNHEY and CDR2 SVGAGI. The V end lost 2 bases, the J end lost 2 bases, and 7 bases lay between the germline ends. Time point defined: week 35, safety follow-up. Each dose delivered 300 ug of mutant IDH1 20-mer peptide subcutaneously with imiquimod. Astrocytomas found in donors were new, WHO grade 3 or 4, IDH1-mutant and ATRX-lost. The chain employs TRBV6-5 and TRBJ1-5; D is possibly TRBD1 (5 bases). Here the sequenced sample was PBMCs, taken from a glioma patient whose treatment included an IDH1 peptide vaccine. The sequence was collected from a middle-aged man with glioma. Some clones in this sample may be carry-over from other donors' samples. CDR3 in amino acids: CASSYARGNQPQHF. For the CDR3, the DNA is TGTGCCAGCAGTTACGCCAGGGGCAATCAGCCCCAGCATTTT.